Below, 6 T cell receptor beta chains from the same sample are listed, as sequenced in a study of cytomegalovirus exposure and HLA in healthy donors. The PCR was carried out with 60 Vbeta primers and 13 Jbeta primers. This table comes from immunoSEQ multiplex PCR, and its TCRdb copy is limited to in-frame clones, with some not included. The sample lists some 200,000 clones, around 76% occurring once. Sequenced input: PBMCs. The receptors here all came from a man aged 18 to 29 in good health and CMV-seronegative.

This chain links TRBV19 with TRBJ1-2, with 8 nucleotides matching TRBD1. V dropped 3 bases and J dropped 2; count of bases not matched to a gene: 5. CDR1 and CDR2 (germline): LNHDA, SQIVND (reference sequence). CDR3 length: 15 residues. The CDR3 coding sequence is TGTGCCAGTAGTATCATGGGACAGGTGAACTATGGCTACACCTTC. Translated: CASSIMGQVNYGYTF.

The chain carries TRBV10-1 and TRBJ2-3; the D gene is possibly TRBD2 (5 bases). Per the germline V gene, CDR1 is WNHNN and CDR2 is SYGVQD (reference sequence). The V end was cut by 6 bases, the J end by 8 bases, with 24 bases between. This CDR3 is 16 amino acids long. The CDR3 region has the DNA TGCGCCAGCAGCGCACTAGGATTCCTATGGAATGGTACGCAGTATTTT. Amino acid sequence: CASSALGFLWNGTQYF.

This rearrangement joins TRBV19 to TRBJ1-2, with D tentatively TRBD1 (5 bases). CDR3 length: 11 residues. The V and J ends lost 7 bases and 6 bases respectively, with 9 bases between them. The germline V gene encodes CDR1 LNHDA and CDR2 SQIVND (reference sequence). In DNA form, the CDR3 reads TGTGCCAGTAACGGGGGAAATGGCTACACCTTC. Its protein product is CASNGGNGYTF.

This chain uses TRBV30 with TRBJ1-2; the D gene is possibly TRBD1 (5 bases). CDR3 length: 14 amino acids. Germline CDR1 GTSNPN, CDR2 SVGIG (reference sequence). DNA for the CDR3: TGTGCTGTCAGCCGGCAGGGACTCACCCATGGCTACACCTTC. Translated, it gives CAVSRQGLTHGYTF.

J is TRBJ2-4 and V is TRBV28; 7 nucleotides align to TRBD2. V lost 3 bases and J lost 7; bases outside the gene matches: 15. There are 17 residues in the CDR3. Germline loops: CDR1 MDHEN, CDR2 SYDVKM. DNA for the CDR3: TGTGCCAGCAGTTTTCTATCGTGGGCGGGAGATATGAACATTCAGTACTTC. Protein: CASSFLSWAGDMNIQYF.

The CDR3 nucleotides are TGTGCCAGCAGCTTAGTCACGGGGGTACTTACTGAAGCTTTCTTT. It specifies CASSLVTGVLTEAFF. The chain couples TRBV7-9 to TRBJ1-1, with a weak D call TRBD1 (5 bases). V gave up 1 base and J gave up 5 bases, with 14 bases separating them. Germline CDR1 is SEHNR and CDR2 is FQNEAQ (reference sequence). CDR3 length: 15 amino acids.